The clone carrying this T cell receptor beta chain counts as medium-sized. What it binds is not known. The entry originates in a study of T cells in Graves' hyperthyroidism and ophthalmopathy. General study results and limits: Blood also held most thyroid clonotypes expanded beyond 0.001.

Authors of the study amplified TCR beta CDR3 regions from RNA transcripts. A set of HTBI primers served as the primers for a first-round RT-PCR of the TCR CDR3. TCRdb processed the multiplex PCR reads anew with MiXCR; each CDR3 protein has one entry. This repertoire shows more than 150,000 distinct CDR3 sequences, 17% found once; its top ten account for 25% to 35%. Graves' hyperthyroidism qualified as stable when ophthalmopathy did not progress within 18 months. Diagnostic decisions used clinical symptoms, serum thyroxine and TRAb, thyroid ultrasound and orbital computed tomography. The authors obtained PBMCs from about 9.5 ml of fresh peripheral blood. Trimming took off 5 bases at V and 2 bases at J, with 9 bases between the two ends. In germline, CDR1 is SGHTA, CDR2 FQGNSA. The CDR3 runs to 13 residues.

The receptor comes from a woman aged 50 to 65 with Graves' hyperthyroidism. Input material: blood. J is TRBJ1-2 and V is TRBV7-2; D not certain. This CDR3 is CASSPQRNYGYTF. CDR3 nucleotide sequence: TGTGCCAGCAGCCCACAGCGAAACTATGGCTACACCTTC.